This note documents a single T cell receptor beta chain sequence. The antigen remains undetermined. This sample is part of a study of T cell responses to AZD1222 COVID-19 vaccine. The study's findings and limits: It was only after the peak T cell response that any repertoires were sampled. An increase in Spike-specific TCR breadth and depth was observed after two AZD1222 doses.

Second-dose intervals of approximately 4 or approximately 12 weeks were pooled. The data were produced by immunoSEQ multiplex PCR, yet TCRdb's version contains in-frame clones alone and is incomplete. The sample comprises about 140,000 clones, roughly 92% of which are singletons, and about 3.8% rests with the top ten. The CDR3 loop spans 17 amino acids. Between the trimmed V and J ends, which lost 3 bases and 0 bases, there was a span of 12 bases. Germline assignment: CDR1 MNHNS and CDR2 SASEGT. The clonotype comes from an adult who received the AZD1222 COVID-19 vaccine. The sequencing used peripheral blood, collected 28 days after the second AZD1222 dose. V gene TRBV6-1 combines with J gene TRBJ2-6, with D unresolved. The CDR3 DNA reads TGTGCCAGCAGTGACTTTATACATACCTCTGGGGCCAACGTCCTGACTTTC. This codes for CASSDFIHTSGANVLTF.